This T cell receptor beta chain was obtained from a study of graft-versus-host responses after intestinal transplantation. Study observations and caveats: Levels of circulating GvH clones at their peak were associated with early post-transplant HvG declines. Recipient marrow harbored GvH clones, some of which surfaced first in ileum or blood.

Sequencing used immunoSEQ multiplex PCR; TCRdb keeps in-frame clones, though not all of them. Seen here are approximately 90,000 clones, around 93% observed once, and the top ten hold 7% to 9.5%. The length of the CDR3 is 14 residues. V lost 0 bases and J 5 bases, leaving 10 bases between the germline ends. CDR1 SGHAT and CDR2 FQNNGV come from the germline V gene. A word on this clone: The antigen remains undetermined.

The TCR comes from a human donor who was the organ donor for an intestinal transplant. The sample consisted of unstimulated CD8+ T cells sorted from spleen or lymph node cells, taken before transplant. The chain combines TRBV11-2 with TRBJ2-5, with D maybe TRBD2 (5 bases). The CDR3 sequence is CASSLDLGGETQYF. CDR3 DNA: TGTGCCAGCAGCTTAGATCTTGGCGGGGAGACCCAGTACTTC.